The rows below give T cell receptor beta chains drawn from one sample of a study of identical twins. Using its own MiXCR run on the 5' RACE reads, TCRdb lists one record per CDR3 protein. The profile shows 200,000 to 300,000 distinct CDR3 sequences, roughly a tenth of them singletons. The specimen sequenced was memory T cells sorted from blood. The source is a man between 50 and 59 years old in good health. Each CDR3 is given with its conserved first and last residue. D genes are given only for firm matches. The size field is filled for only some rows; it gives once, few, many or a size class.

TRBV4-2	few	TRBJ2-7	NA	CASSQEITTVREQYF	TGTGCCAGCAGCCAAGAAATTACCACGGTTCGCGAGCAGTACTTC
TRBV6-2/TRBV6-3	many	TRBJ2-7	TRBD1	CASRNSGTGVEQYF	TGTGCCAGCAGGAACTCCGGGACAGGGGTCGAGCAGTACTTC
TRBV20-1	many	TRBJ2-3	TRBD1	CSAGNRGHGDTQYF	TGCAGTGCTGGAAACAGGGGGCACGGAGATACGCAGTATTTT
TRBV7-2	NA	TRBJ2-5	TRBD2	CASSLASGARVSQYF	TGTGCCAGCAGCTTGGCTAGCGGGGCCCGGGTGTCCCAGTACTTC
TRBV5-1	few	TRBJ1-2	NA	CASSPGTYGYTF	TGCGCCAGCAGCCCCGGGACGTATGGCTACACCTTC
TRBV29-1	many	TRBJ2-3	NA	CSFSVSTDTQYF	TGCAGCTTCAGCGTCAGCACAGATACGCAGTATTTT
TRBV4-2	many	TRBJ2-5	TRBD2	CASSSGGALETQYF	TGTGCCAGCTCAAGCGGGGGGGCCTTAGAGACCCAGTACTTC
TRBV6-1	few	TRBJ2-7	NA	CASSLFGYEQYF	TGTGCCAGCAGTCTCTTTGGCTACGAGCAGTACTTC
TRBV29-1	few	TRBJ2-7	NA	CSVEEGRSPGEQYF	TGCAGCGTTGAAGAGGGACGCAGCCCGGGCGAGCAGTACTTC
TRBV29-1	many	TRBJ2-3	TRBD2	CSVFSGGGGDTQYF	TGCAGCGTGTTTAGCGGGGGAGGAGGAGATACGCAGTATTTT
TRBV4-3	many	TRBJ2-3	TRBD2	CASSQRTSGSLSDTQYF	TGCGCCAGCAGCCAACGGACTAGCGGGAGTTTGTCAGATACGCAGTATTTT
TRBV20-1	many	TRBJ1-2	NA	CSARDAQGLSYTF	TGCAGTGCTAGAGATGCGCAGGGTCTTAGCTACACCTTC
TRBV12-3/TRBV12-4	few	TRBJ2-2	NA	CASRSTRAAGELFF	TGTGCCAGCAGAAGTACCAGGGCGGCCGGGGAGCTGTTTTTT
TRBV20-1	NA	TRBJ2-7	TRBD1	CSARDRIYEQYF	TGCAGTGCGCGGGACAGGATTTACGAGCAGTACTTC
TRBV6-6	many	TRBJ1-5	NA	CASSSRGQPQHF	TGTGCCAGCAGTTCTCGGGGGCAGCCCCAGCATTTT
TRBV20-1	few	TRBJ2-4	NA	CSASGDLAKNIQYF	TGCAGTGCTAGCGGGGACCTAGCCAAAAACATTCAGTACTTC
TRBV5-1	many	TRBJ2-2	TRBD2	CASSLATSGANTGELFF	TGCGCCAGCAGCTTGGCTACTAGCGGAGCGAACACCGGGGAGCTGTTTTTT
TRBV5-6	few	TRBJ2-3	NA	CASSRSLTDTQYF	TGTGCCAGCAGCCGATCCCTCACAGATACGCAGTATTTT
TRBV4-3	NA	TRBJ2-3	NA	CASSQDPVLAQQYF	TGCGCCAGCAGCCAGGATCCGGTACTAGCCCAGCAGTATTTT
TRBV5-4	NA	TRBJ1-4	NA	CASSLGGAGSRNEKLFF	TGTGCCAGCAGCCTGGGGGGGGCAGGGAGCCGGAATGAAAAACTGTTTTTT
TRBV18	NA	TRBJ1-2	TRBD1	CASSPGNRGYGYTF	TGTGCCAGCTCACCGGGGAACAGGGGGTATGGCTACACCTTC
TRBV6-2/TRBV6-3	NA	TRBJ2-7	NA	CASSLTNRDFYEQYF	TGTGCCAGCAGTCTTACCAATCGAGATTTCTACGAGCAGTACTTC
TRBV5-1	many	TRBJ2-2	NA	CASSFRGTGELFF	TGCGCCAGCAGCTTCAGGGGAACCGGGGAGCTGTTTTTT
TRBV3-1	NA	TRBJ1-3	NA	CASRVQGAGNTIYF	TGTGCCAGCAGAGTGCAGGGAGCTGGAAACACCATATATTTT
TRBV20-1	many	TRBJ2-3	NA	CSASDALRTDTQYF	TGCAGTGCCTCCGACGCCCTCCGCACAGATACGCAGTATTTT
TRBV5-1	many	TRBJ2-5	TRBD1	CASSLGTGGTKTQYF	TGCGCCAGCAGCTTAGGGACAGGGGGCACAAAGACCCAGTACTTC
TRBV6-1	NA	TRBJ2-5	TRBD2	CASSQGGAGEETQYF	TGTGCCAGCAGCCAAGGGGGAGCGGGAGAAGAGACCCAGTACTTC
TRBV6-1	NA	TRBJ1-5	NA	CASSENPRFYSNQPQHF	TGTGCCAGCAGTGAAAACCCCCGATTCTATAGCAATCAGCCCCAGCATTTT
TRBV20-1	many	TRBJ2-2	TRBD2	CSARATSGRYSGELFF	TGCAGTGCTAGGGCGACTAGCGGGAGATATTCCGGGGAGCTGTTTTTT
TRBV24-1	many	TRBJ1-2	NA	CATYSISDGYTF	TGTGCCACCTACAGCATTTCCGATGGCTACACCTTC
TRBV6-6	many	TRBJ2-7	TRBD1	CASRTGGNEQYF	TGTGCCAGCAGGACAGGGGGGAACGAGCAGTACTTC
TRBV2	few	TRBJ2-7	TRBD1	CASSPQGVYEQYF	TGTGCCAGCAGTCCACAGGGGGTCTACGAGCAGTACTTC
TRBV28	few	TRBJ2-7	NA	CASGVSGTYEQYF	TGTGCCAGCGGGGTCTCCGGGACCTACGAGCAGTACTTC
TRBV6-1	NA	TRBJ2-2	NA	CASIQLNTGELFF	TGTGCCAGCATCCAACTCAACACCGGGGAGCTGTTTTTT